What follows describes a single TCR beta chain. The sample is drawn from a study of blood T cell repertoires in COVID-19. At the level of the study: PBMCs, B-cell-depleted T cells, or T cells provided the cDNA or gDNA that made up the material.

CDR1 is SQVTM and CDR2 is ANQGSEA in the germline V gene. V trimming: 7 bases; J trimming: 4 bases; junction bases outside the gene matches: 1. The CDR3 runs 11 residues. Measured with immunoSEQ multiplex PCR; TCRdb has only the in-frame clones, and not every one. The sample has over 250,000 clones; 80% to 90% are singletons. The clonotype originates from a woman in her 70s with acute or convalescent COVID-19. The chain links TRBV29-1 to TRBJ1-3; 7 bases align to TRBD1. Sequencing used peripheral blood. The chain's CDR3 is CSGGGGNTIYF. CDR3 coding DNA: TGCAGCGGAGGGGGCGGAAACACCATATATTTT.